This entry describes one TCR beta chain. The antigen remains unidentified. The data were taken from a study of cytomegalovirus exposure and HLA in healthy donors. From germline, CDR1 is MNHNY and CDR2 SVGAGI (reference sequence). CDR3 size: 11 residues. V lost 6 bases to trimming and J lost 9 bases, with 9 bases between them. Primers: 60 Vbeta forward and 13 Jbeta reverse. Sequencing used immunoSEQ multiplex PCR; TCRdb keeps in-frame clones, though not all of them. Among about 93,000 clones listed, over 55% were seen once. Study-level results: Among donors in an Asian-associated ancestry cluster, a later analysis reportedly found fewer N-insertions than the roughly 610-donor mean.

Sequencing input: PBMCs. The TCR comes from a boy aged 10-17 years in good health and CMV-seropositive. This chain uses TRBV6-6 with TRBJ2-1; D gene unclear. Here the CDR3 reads CASSRSSEQFF. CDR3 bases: TGTGCCAGCAGCCGTTCGTCTGAGCAGTTCTTC.